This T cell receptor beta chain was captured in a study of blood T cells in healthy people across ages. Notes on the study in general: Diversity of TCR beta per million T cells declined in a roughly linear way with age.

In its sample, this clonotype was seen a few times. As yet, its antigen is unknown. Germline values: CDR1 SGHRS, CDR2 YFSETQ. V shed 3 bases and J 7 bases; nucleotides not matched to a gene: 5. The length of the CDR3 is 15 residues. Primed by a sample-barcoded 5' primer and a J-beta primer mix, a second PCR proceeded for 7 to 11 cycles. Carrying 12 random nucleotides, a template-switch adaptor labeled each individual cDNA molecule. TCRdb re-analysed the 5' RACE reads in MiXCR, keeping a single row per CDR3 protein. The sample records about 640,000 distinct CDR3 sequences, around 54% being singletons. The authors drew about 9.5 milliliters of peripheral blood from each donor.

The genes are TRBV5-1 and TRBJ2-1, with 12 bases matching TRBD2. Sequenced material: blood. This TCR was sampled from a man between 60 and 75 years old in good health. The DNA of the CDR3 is TGCGCCAGCAGCTATAGACTAGCGGGGGAGAATGAGCAGTTCTTC. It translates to CASSYRLAGENEQFF.